This T cell receptor beta chain was identified during a study of T cells in Graves' hyperthyroidism and ophthalmopathy. Study outcomes and limitations: Appearing also in blood were most of the thyroid clonotypes expanded above 0.001.

Template material for amplifying TCR beta CDR3 regions consisted of RNA transcripts. During a first-round RT-PCR of the TCR CDR3, the HTBI primer set was used. TCRdb re-derived calls from the multiplex PCR reads in MiXCR, one entry per CDR3 protein. The table shows a few hundred thousand distinct CDR3 sequences, with about a sixth occurring only once. The authors obtained PBMCs from 7.5 to 10 ml of fresh peripheral blood. This clonotype was found a few times. The antigen remains unidentified. The CDR3 runs to 17 residues. Germline CDR1 reads GTSNPN; CDR2 reads SVGIG (reference sequence). V was cut by 3 bases and J by 7 bases, with 22 bases left in between.

Sequenced material: blood. The receptor was isolated from a young woman with Graves' hyperthyroidism. The chain joins TRBV30 to TRBJ1-6; tentatively, D is TRBD1 (5 bases). CDR3 sequence reads: CAWRRISAGTLNSPLHF. For the CDR3, the DNA is TGTGCCTGGAGGAGGATATCCGCCGGGACGTTGAATTCACCCCTCCACTTT.